Listed below are T cell receptor beta chains from one sample, sequenced in a study of T cells after yellow fever vaccination. TCRdb recomputed calls from the 5' RACE reads with MiXCR, one row per CDR3 protein. The table shows roughly 160,000 distinct CDR3 sequences, with around 9.3% occurring only once. The sequencing here drew on CD8+ T cells sorted from PBMCs, taken 45 days after the yellow fever booster vaccination. The receptors stem from a man younger than 35 who received the YFV17D yellow fever vaccine. Each CDR3 is given with its conserved first and last residue. A D gene is named only where the DNA matches it firmly. Rows may omit the clone size; those that give it use once, few, many or a size class.

V gene: TRBV7-9; J gene: TRBJ1-1; D gene: NA; clone size: NA; CDR3 protein: CASSRTLNTEAFF; CDR3 DNA: TGTGCCAGCAGCCGAACTTTGAACACTGAAGCTTTCTTT
V gene: TRBV23-1; J gene: TRBJ1-6; D gene: NA; clone size: NA; CDR3 protein: CASSHSMRATYNSPLHF; CDR3 DNA: TGCGCCAGCAGTCACTCGATGAGGGCGACTTATAATTCACCCCTCCACTTT
V gene: TRBV12-3/TRBV12-4; J gene: TRBJ2-1; D gene: TRBD1; clone size: NA; CDR3 protein: CASSYGQDEQFF; CDR3 DNA: TGTGCCAGCAGTTATGGACAGGATGAGCAGTTCTTC
V gene: TRBV2; J gene: TRBJ2-2; D gene: TRBD2; clone size: NA; CDR3 protein: CASSIGLVTNTGELFF; CDR3 DNA: TGTGCCAGCAGTATTGGACTAGTCACGAACACCGGGGAGCTGTTTTTT
V gene: TRBV7-2; J gene: TRBJ1-2; D gene: TRBD1; clone size: NA; CDR3 protein: CASSLAADRVPLYGYTF; CDR3 DNA: TGTGCCAGCAGCTTAGCCGCGGACAGGGTACCCCTCTATGGCTACACCTTC
V gene: TRBV4-1; J gene: TRBJ2-2; D gene: NA; clone size: many; CDR3 protein: CASSQDLQSTGELFF; CDR3 DNA: TGCGCCAGCAGCCAAGATCTACAGAGTACCGGGGAGCTGTTTTTT
V gene: TRBV4-2; J gene: TRBJ2-5; D gene: NA; clone size: many; CDR3 protein: CASSRTLTEPETQYF; CDR3 DNA: TGTGCCAGCAGCCGGACCTTGACAGAACCAGAGACCCAGTACTTC
V gene: TRBV15; J gene: TRBJ1-5; D gene: NA; clone size: few; CDR3 protein: CATSRGHGNQPQHF; CDR3 DNA: TGTGCCACCAGCAGAGGACATGGCAATCAGCCCCAGCATTTT
V gene: TRBV7-9; J gene: TRBJ2-3; D gene: NA; clone size: few; CDR3 protein: CASSKESDTQYF; CDR3 DNA: TGTGCCAGCAGCAAAGAGTCAGATACGCAGTATTTT
V gene: TRBV9; J gene: TRBJ2-3; D gene: NA; clone size: NA; CDR3 protein: CASSEGGSADTQYF; CDR3 DNA: TGTGCCAGCAGCGAGGGAGGTAGCGCAGATACGCAGTATTTT
V gene: TRBV5-4; J gene: TRBJ2-2; D gene: NA; clone size: NA; CDR3 protein: CASSLSWRTAGELFF; CDR3 DNA: TGTGCCAGCAGCTTGTCATGGCGGACCGCCGGGGAGCTGTTTTTT
V gene: TRBV5-5; J gene: TRBJ2-7; D gene: TRBD2; clone size: many; CDR3 protein: CASSAGTTYEQYF; CDR3 DNA: TGTGCCAGCAGTGCCGGGACTACCTACGAGCAGTACTTC
V gene: TRBV7-2; J gene: TRBJ2-2; D gene: NA; clone size: NA; CDR3 protein: CASSLEGLGLFVGELFF; CDR3 DNA: TGTGCCAGCAGCTTAGAAGGATTGGGTCTATTTGTCGGGGAGCTGTTTTTT
V gene: TRBV6-6; J gene: TRBJ2-5; D gene: NA; clone size: few; CDR3 protein: CASDPGIQETQYF; CDR3 DNA: TGTGCCAGCGACCCCGGGATCCAAGAGACCCAGTACTTC
V gene: TRBV12-3/TRBV12-4; J gene: TRBJ2-3; D gene: NA; clone size: few; CDR3 protein: CASTHTDTQYF; CDR3 DNA: TGTGCCAGCACCCACACAGATACGCAGTATTTT
V gene: TRBV5-1; J gene: TRBJ2-7; D gene: NA; clone size: NA; CDR3 protein: CASSLAEFLGVDEQYF; CDR3 DNA: TGCGCCAGCAGCTTGGCCGAGTTTTTGGGCGTCGACGAGCAGTACTTC
V gene: TRBV29-1; J gene: TRBJ2-1; D gene: NA; clone size: few; CDR3 protein: CSVVQASYNEQFF; CDR3 DNA: TGCAGCGTTGTCCAGGCGTCCTACAATGAGCAGTTCTTC
V gene: TRBV27; J gene: TRBJ1-2; D gene: TRBD1; clone size: once; CDR3 protein: CASSRMDRAGGYTF; CDR3 DNA: TGTGCCAGCAGCCGGATGGACAGGGCGGGAGGCTACACCTTC
V gene: TRBV5-1; J gene: TRBJ1-2; D gene: TRBD1; clone size: many; CDR3 protein: CASSTGQGVYGYTF; CDR3 DNA: TGCGCCAGCAGCACTGGACAGGGTGTCTATGGCTACACCTTC
V gene: TRBV7-8; J gene: TRBJ1-4; D gene: TRBD1; clone size: few; CDR3 protein: CASSDPGQKATNEKLFF; CDR3 DNA: TGTGCCAGCAGCGACCCGGGACAGAAGGCAACTAATGAAAAACTGTTTTTT
V gene: TRBV20-1; J gene: TRBJ2-7; D gene: NA; clone size: few; CDR3 protein: CSARDRRGASYEQYF; CDR3 DNA: TGCAGTGCTAGAGATCGGAGGGGGGCCTCCTACGAGCAGTACTTC
V gene: TRBV13; J gene: TRBJ2-7; D gene: NA; clone size: NA; CDR3 protein: CASSSPPWGEQYF; CDR3 DNA: TGTGCCAGCAGCTCCCCCCCTTGGGGCGAGCAGTACTTC
V gene: TRBV14; J gene: TRBJ2-2; D gene: NA; clone size: few; CDR3 protein: CASSQDQEVTGELFF; CDR3 DNA: TGTGCCAGCAGCCAAGATCAGGAGGTTACCGGGGAGCTGTTTTTT
V gene: TRBV4-2; J gene: TRBJ1-1; D gene: NA; clone size: few; CDR3 protein: CASSQDSTANTEAFF; CDR3 DNA: TGTGCCAGCAGCCAAGATTCGACAGCGAACACTGAAGCTTTCTTT
V gene: TRBV4-1; J gene: TRBJ2-1; D gene: TRBD2; clone size: many; CDR3 protein: CASSQEGLDNEQFF; CDR3 DNA: TGCGCCAGCAGCCAAGAGGGACTAGACAATGAGCAGTTCTTC
V gene: TRBV4-3; J gene: TRBJ2-1; D gene: NA; clone size: few; CDR3 protein: CASSQVVRRGNEQFF; CDR3 DNA: TGCGCCAGCAGCCAAGTGGTCCGCAGGGGTAATGAGCAGTTCTTC
V gene: TRBV7-9; J gene: TRBJ1-1; D gene: TRBD1; clone size: NA; CDR3 protein: CASRGTGGRKNTEAFF; CDR3 DNA: TGTGCCAGCAGAGGGACAGGGGGCCGGAAGAACACTGAAGCTTTCTTT
V gene: TRBV4-2; J gene: TRBJ2-1; D gene: TRBD1; clone size: many; CDR3 protein: CASSQVPGQSNEQFF; CDR3 DNA: TGTGCCAGCAGCCAAGTACCGGGACAGTCCAATGAGCAGTTCTTC
V gene: TRBV7-9; J gene: TRBJ2-7; D gene: NA; clone size: few; CDR3 protein: CASGAGFTYEQYF; CDR3 DNA: TGTGCCAGCGGCGCCGGATTTACCTACGAGCAGTACTTC
V gene: TRBV4-3; J gene: TRBJ2-5; D gene: NA; clone size: few; CDR3 protein: CASSQDQGREQETQYF; CDR3 DNA: TGCGCCAGCAGCCAAGATCAGGGCAGAGAGCAAGAGACCCAGTACTTC
V gene: TRBV4-3; J gene: TRBJ2-3; D gene: NA; clone size: NA; CDR3 protein: CASSQDAGRGYPDTQYF; CDR3 DNA: TGCGCCAGCAGCCAAGATGCGGGGCGAGGGTACCCAGATACGCAGTATTTT
V gene: TRBV29-1; J gene: TRBJ2-6; D gene: NA; clone size: few; CDR3 protein: CSVEDPGHSSGANVLTF; CDR3 DNA: TGCAGCGTTGAAGATCCCGGACACAGCTCTGGGGCCAACGTCCTGACTTTC
V gene: TRBV12-3/TRBV12-4; J gene: TRBJ2-2; D gene: NA; clone size: few; CDR3 protein: CASGGGELFF; CDR3 DNA: TGTGCCAGCGGGGGCGGGGAGCTGTTTTTT
V gene: TRBV4-3; J gene: TRBJ2-5; D gene: TRBD1; clone size: many; CDR3 protein: CASSQAEGGWVETQYF; CDR3 DNA: TGCGCCAGCAGCCAAGCGGAAGGGGGCTGGGTAGAGACCCAGTACTTC
V gene: TRBV7-3; J gene: TRBJ2-3; D gene: NA; clone size: NA; CDR3 protein: CASSPNPTSTDTQYF; CDR3 DNA: TGTGCCAGCAGCCCGAATCCCACTAGCACAGATACGCAGTATTTT
V gene: TRBV21-1; J gene: TRBJ2-7; D gene: NA; clone size: NA; CDR3 protein: CASSKDRDTSYEQYF; CDR3 DNA: TGTGCCAGCAGCAAAGACCGGGACACCTCCTACGAGCAGTACTTC
V gene: TRBV14; J gene: TRBJ2-7; D gene: NA; clone size: NA; CDR3 protein: CASSQDTRGTWSDEQYF; CDR3 DNA: TGTGCCAGCAGCCAAGATACTCGCGGGACCTGGTCGGACGAGCAGTACTTC
V gene: TRBV12-3/TRBV12-4; J gene: TRBJ1-6; D gene: NA; clone size: few; CDR3 protein: CASSFGGDNSPLHF; CDR3 DNA: TGTGCCAGCAGTTTTGGGGGGGATAATTCACCCCTCCACTTT
V gene: TRBV5-1; J gene: TRBJ2-7; D gene: NA; clone size: NA; CDR3 protein: CASSLGQSAAEQYF; CDR3 DNA: TGCGCCAGCAGCTTGGGTCAGTCCGCAGCCGAGCAGTACTTC
V gene: TRBV7-9; J gene: TRBJ2-7; D gene: NA; clone size: NA; CDR3 protein: CASSLAISGTEQYF; CDR3 DNA: TGTGCCAGCAGCTTAGCGATTTCGGGGACCGAGCAGTACTTC
V gene: TRBV11-1; J gene: TRBJ2-5; D gene: NA; clone size: few; CDR3 protein: CASSLGQLRQETQYF; CDR3 DNA: TGTGCCAGCAGCTTAGGGCAGCTCAGGCAAGAGACCCAGTACTTC
V gene: TRBV7-6; J gene: TRBJ2-1; D gene: TRBD2; clone size: few; CDR3 protein: CASSPRRVLAGARDNEQFF; CDR3 DNA: TGTGCCAGCAGCCCGAGAAGGGTCCTAGCGGGGGCCCGGGACAATGAGCAGTTCTTC
V gene: TRBV9; J gene: TRBJ1-1; D gene: NA; clone size: NA; CDR3 protein: CASSEGPEAFF; CDR3 DNA: TGTGCCAGCAGCGAAGGCCCTGAAGCTTTCTTT
V gene: TRBV9; J gene: TRBJ2-2; D gene: NA; clone size: NA; CDR3 protein: CASALANTGELFF; CDR3 DNA: TGTGCCAGTGCACTAGCGAACACCGGGGAGCTGTTTTTT
V gene: TRBV6-5; J gene: TRBJ2-1; D gene: NA; clone size: NA; CDR3 protein: CASSYAGNEQFF; CDR3 DNA: TGTGCCAGCAGTTACGCAGGCAATGAGCAGTTCTTC
V gene: TRBV28; J gene: TRBJ2-7; D gene: NA; clone size: few; CDR3 protein: CASSSQTADYEQYF; CDR3 DNA: TGTGCCAGCAGTTCCCAAACGGCCGACTACGAGCAGTACTTC
V gene: TRBV6-2/TRBV6-3; J gene: TRBJ2-2; D gene: NA; clone size: few; CDR3 protein: CASSYGSSNTGELFF; CDR3 DNA: TGTGCCAGCAGTTACGGCAGCTCGAACACCGGGGAGCTGTTTTTT
V gene: TRBV4-1; J gene: TRBJ2-6; D gene: NA; clone size: few; CDR3 protein: CASSQADRGGAGANVLTF; CDR3 DNA: TGCGCCAGCAGCCAAGCCGACAGGGGAGGGGCTGGGGCCAACGTCCTGACTTTC
V gene: TRBV9; J gene: TRBJ2-3; D gene: NA; clone size: NA; CDR3 protein: CASSPTGGGPTDTQYF; CDR3 DNA: TGTGCCAGCAGCCCAACAGGGGGGGGACCCACAGATACGCAGTATTTT
V gene: TRBV11-2; J gene: TRBJ2-5; D gene: NA; clone size: few; CDR3 protein: CASSLAALSEETQYF; CDR3 DNA: TGTGCCAGCAGCTTAGCAGCCCTATCGGAAGAGACCCAGTACTTC